The clone carrying this T cell receptor beta chain was observed a handful of times. As yet, its antigen is unknown. TCRdb re-called the reads with MiXCR, one entry per CDR3 protein. The table records 350,000 to 500,000 distinct CDR3 sequences, roughly a third of them present only once. Germline V CDR1 and CDR2: SGHRS, YFSETQ. The CDR3 covers 16 residues. Between the trimmed V and J ends, which lost 2 bases and 5 bases, there was a span of 17 bases. These data come from a study of T cell repertoires in cytomegalovirus infection. Study as a whole: Public TCR beta signatures marked donors with CMV infection and the matching HLA.

General observations from the study: Individuals carrying CMV plus the relevant HLA were identified by cumulative frequency of public TCR beta families.

This receptor was taken from a human donor in good health (CMV status not recorded). Some clones in this sample may be carry-over from other donors' samples. The sequencing sample was made of PBMCs. The chain links TRBV5-1 to TRBJ2-1; weak D call: TRBD2 (5 bases). The CDR3 is CASSLGGVGKHNEQFF. CDR3 nucleotides: TGCGCCAGCAGCTTAGGAGGAGTCGGAAAACACAATGAGCAGTTCTTC.